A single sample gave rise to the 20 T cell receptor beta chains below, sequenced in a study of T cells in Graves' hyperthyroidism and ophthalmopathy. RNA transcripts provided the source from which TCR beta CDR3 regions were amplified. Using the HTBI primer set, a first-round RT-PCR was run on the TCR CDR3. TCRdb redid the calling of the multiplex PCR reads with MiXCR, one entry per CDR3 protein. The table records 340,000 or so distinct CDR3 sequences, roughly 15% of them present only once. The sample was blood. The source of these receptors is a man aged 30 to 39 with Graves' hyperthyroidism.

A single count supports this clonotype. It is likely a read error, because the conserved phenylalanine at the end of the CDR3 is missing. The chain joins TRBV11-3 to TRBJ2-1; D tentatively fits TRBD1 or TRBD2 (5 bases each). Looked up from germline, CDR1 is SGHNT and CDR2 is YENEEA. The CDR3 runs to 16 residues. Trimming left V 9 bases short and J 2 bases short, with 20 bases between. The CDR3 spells CASSIMGTLPYNEQFL. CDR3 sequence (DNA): TGTGCCAGTAGTATCATGGGGACCCTGCCCTACAATGAGCAGTTCCTC.

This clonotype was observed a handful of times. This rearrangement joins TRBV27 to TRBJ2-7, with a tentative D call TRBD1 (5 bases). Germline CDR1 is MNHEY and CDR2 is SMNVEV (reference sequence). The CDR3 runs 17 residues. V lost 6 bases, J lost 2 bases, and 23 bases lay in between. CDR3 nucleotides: TGTGCCAGCAGGTTTAAAACAGGTTCGACTTTTGCCTACGAGCAGTACTTC. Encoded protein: CASRFKTGSTFAYEQYF.

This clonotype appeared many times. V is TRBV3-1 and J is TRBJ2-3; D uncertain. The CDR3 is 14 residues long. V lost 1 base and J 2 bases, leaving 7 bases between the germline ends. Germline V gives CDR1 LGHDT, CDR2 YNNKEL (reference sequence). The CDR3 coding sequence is TGTGCCAGCAGCCAAGTTGGGATCACAGATACGCAGTATTTT. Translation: CASSQVGITDTQYF.

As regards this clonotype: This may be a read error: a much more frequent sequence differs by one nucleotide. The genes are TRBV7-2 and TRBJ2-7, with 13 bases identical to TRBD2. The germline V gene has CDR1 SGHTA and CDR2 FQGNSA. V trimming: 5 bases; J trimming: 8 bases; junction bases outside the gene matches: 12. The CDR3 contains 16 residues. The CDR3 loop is CASSLRRLAGGGKQYF. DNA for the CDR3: TGTGCCAGCAGCCTAAGACGACTAGCGGGAGGAGGTAAGCAGTACTTC.

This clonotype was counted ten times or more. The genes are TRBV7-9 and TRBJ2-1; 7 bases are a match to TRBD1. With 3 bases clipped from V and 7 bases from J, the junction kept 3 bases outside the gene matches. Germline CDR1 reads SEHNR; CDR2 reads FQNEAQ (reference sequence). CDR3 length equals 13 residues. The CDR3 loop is CASSFTQGNEQFF. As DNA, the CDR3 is TGTGCCAGCAGCTTCACACAGGGGAATGAGCAGTTCTTC.

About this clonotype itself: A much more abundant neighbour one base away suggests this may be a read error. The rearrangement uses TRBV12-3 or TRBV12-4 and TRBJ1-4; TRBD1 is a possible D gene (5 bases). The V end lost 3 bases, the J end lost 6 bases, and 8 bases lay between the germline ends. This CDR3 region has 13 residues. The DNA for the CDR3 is TGTGCCAGCAGTTTCCGGGGGTATGAAAAACTGTTTTTT. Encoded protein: CASSFRGYEKLFF.

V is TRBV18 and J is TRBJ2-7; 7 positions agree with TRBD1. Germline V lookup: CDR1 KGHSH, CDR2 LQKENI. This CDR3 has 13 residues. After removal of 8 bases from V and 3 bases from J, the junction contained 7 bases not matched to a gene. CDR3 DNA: TGTGCCAGCGGCAACAGGGGTGACTACGAGCAGTACTTC. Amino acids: CASGNRGDYEQYF.

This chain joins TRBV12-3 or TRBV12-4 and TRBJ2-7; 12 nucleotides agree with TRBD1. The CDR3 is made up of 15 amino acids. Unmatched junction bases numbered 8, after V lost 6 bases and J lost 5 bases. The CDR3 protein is CASSPRDRGLHEQYF. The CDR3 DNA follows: TGTGCCAGCAGCCCTAGGGACAGGGGGCTCCACGAGCAGTACTTC.

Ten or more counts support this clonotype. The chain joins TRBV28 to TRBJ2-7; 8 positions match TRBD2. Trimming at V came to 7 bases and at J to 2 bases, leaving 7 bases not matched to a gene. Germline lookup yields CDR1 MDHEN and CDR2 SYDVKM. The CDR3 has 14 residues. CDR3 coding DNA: TGTGCCAGCACCCCGGGGGGGAGGACCTACGAGCAGTACTTC. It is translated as CASTPGGRTYEQYF.

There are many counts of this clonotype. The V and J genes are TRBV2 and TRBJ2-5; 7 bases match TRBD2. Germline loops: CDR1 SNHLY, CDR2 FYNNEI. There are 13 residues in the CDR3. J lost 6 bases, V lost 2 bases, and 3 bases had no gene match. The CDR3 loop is CASSEMGGKTQYF. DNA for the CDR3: TGTGCCAGCAGTGAAATGGGGGGGAAGACCCAGTACTTC.

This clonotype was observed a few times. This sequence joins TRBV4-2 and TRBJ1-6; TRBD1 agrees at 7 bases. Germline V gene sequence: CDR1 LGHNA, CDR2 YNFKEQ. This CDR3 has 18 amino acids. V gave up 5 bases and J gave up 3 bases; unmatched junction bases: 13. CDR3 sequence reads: CASSAPGVTGSYNSPLHF. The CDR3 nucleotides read TGTGCCAGCAGCGCCCCGGGGGTGACAGGGAGCTATAATTCACCCCTCCACTTT.

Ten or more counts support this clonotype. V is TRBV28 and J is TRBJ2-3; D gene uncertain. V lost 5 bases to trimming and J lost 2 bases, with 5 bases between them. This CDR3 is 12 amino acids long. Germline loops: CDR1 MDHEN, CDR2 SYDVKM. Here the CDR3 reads CASSDFTDTQYF. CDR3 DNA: TGTGCCAGCAGTGACTTCACAGATACGCAGTATTTT.

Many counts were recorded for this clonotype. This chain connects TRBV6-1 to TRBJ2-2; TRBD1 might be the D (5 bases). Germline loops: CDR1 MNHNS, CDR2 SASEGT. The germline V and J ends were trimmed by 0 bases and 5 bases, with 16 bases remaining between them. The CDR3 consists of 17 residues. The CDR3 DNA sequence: TGTGCCAGCAGTGAAGCGGAAGGGATACAGGCAACCGGGGAGCTGTTTTTT. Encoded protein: CASSEAEGIQATGELFF.

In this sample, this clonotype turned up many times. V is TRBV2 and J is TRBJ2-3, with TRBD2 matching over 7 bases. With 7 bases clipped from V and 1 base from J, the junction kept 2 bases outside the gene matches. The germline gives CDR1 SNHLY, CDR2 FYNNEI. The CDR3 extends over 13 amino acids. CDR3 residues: CASTLAGTDTQYF. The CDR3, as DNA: TGTGCCAGCACCCTAGCGGGCACAGATACGCAGTATTTT.

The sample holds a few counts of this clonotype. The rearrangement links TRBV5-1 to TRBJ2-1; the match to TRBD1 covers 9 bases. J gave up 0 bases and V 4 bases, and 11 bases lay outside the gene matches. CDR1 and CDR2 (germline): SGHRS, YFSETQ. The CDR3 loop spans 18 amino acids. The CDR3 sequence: CASSPRDRVRSSYNEQFF. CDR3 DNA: TGCGCCAGCAGCCCCCGGGACAGGGTGAGAAGCTCCTACAATGAGCAGTTCTTC.

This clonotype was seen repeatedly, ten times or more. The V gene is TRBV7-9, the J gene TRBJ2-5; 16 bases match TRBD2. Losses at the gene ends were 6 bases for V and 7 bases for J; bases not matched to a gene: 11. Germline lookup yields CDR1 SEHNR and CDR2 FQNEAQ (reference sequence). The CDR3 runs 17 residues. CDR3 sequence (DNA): TGTGCCAGCAGTGGGACTAGCGGGAGGGCCACCCGTGCGACCCAGTACTTC. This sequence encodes CASSGTSGRATRATQYF.

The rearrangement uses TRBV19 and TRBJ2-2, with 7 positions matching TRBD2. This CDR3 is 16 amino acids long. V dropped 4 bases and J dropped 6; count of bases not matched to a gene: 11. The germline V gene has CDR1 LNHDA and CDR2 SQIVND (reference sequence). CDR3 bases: TGTGCCAGTAGTACGCTGACTAGCCTTCGGTCCGGGGAGCTGTTTTTT. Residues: CASSTLTSLRSGELFF.

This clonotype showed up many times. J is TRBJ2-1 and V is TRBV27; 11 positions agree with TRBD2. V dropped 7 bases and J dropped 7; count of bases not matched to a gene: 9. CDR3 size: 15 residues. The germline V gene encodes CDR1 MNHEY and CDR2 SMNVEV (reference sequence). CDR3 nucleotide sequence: TGTGCCAGCACTTCACTAGCGGGAGCCTGGAATGAGCAGTTCTTC. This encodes CASTSLAGAWNEQFF.

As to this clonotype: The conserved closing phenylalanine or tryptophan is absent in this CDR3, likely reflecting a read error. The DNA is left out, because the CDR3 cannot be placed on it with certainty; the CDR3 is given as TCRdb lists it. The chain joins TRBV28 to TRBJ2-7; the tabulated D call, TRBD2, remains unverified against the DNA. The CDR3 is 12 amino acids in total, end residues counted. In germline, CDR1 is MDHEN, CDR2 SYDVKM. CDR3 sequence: CASSPSGTTLLL.

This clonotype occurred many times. CDR3 coding DNA: TGTGCCAGCAGCTTCCCCTGGGAGCGGGAGGCCATCAGGACCCAGTACTTC. This translates into CASSFPWEREAIRTQYF. This chain uses TRBV11-2 with TRBJ2-5; the match to TRBD2 covers 9 bases. CDR3 length equals 17 residues. Germline V gives CDR1 SGHAT, CDR2 FQNNGV. Losses at the gene ends were 3 bases for V and 7 bases for J; bases not matched to a gene: 15. The variable domain in full, with the rest retrieved from reference TRBV11-2 and TRBJ2-5, is EAGVAQSPRYKIIEKRQSVAFWCNPISGHATLYWYQQILGQGPKLLIQFQNNGVVDDSQLPKDRFSAERLKGVDSTLKIQPAKLEDSAVYLCASSFPWEREAIRTQYFGPGTRLLVL.